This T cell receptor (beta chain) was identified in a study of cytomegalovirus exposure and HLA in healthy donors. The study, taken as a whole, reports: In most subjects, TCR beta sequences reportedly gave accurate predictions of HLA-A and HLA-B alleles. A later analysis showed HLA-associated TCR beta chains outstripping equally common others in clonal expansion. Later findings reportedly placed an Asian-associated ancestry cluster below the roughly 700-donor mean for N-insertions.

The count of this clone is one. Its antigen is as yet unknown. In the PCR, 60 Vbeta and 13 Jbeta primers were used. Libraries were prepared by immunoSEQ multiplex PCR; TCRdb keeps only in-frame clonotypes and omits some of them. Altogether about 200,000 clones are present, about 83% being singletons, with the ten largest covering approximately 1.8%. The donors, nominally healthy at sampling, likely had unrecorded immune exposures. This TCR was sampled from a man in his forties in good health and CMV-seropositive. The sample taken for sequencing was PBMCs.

The CDR3 DNA reads TGTGCTAGTGGTTTGGCACGAGACGGACAATACACTGAAGCTTTCTTT. Encoded protein: CASGLARDGQYTEAFF. This chain uses TRBV12-5 with TRBJ1-1; D might be TRBD1 (5 bases). The CDR3 consists of 16 residues. Germline values: CDR1 LGHNT, CDR2 FRNRAP. V shed 1 base and J shed 3 bases, with 15 bases lying between them.